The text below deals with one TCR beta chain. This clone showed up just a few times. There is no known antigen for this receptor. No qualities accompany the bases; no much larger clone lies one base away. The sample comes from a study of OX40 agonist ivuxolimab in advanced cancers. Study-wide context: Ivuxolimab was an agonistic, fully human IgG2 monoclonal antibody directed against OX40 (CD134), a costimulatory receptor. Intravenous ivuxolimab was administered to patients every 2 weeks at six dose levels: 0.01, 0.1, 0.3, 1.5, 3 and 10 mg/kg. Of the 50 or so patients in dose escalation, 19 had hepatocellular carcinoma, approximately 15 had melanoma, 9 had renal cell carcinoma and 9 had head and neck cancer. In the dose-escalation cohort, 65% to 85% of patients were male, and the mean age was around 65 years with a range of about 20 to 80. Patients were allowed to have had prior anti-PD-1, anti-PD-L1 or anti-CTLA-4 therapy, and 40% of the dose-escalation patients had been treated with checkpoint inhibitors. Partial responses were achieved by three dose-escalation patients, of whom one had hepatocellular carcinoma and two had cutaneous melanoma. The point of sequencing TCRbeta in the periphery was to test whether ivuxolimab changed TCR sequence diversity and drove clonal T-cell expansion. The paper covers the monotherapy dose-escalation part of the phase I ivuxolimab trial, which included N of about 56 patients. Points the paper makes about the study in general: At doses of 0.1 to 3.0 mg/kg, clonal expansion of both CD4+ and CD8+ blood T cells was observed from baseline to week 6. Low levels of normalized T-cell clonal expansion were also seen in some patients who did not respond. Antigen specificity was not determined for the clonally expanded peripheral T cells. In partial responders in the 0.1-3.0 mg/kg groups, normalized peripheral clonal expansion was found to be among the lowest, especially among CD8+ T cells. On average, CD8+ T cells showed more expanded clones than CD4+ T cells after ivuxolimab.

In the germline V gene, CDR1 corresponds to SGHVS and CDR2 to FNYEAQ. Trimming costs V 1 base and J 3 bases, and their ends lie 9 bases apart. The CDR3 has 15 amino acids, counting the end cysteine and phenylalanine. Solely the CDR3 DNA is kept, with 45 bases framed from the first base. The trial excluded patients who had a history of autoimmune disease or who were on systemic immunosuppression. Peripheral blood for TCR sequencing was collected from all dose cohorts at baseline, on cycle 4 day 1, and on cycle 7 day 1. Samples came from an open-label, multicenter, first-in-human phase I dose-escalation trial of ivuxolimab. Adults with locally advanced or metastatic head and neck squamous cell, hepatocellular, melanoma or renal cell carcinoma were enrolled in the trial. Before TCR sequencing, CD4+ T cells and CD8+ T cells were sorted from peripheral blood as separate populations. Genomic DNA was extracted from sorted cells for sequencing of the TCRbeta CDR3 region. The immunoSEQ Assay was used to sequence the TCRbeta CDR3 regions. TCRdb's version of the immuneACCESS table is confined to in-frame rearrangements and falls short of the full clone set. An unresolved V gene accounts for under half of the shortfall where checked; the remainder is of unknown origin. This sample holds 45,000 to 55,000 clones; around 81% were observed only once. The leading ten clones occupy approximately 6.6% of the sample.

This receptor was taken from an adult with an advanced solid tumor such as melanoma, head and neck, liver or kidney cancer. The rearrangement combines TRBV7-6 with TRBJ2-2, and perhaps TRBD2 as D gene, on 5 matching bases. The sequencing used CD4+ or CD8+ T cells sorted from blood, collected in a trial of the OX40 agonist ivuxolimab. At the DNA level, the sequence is TGTGCCAGCAGCTTAGGCAGCGGAGACACCGGGGAGCTGTTTTTT. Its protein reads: CASSLGSGDTGELFF.